This TCR beta chain was sequenced in a study of OX40 agonist ivuxolimab in advanced cancers. Study-level information: Patient treatment consisted of intravenous ivuxolimab administration every 2 weeks at 0.01 to 10 mg/kg. Patients were about 83% male with ages roughly 23 to 85, mean around 58. Study outcomes and limitations: Not determined was the antigen specificity of the expanded peripheral T cells.

This CDR3 is built from 11 residues. Germline CDR1 SQVTM, CDR2 ANQGSEA. In the case of this clone: Antigen specificity is unknown.

Here immunoSEQ multiplex PCR was the method, and the copy in TCRdb shows in-frame clones only, minus some. The sample yields tens of thousands of clones, 83% seen once. This receptor was identified in an adult with an advanced solid tumor such as melanoma, head and neck, liver or kidney cancer. Sample: CD4+ or CD8+ T cells sorted from blood, taken in a trial of the OX40 agonist ivuxolimab. The rearrangement joins TRBV29-1 to TRBJ2-1; a weak D match, TRBD1 (7 bases). The CDR3 spells CTGGQGNEQFF. The CDR3 nucleotides read TGCACAGGGGGGCAAGGGAATGAGCAGTTCTTC.